The 3 T cell receptor beta chains below all came from one sample that was sequenced in a study of cytomegalovirus exposure and HLA in healthy donors. A multiplex PCR was run with 60 Vbeta primers and 13 Jbeta primers. TCRdb's table, derived via immunoSEQ multiplex PCR, lists solely in-frame clones and lacks some. This sample has some 200,000 clones, with about 75% found just once. The sequencing sample was made of PBMCs. The source of these receptors is a man younger than 30 in good health and CMV-seronegative.

This clone was counted a few times. This chain joins TRBV7-2 and TRBJ2-3; 7 bases are a match to TRBD2. The CDR3 covers 15 residues. In germline, CDR1 is SGHTA, CDR2 FQGNSA. V dropped 3 bases and J dropped 1; count of bases not matched to a gene: 4. In nucleotides, the CDR3 is TGTGCCAGCAGCTTCCGGGGGGACGGCACAGATACGCAGTATTTT. This gives the protein CASSFRGDGTDTQYF.

The J gene is TRBJ1-2, the V gene TRBV4-3; TRBD1 is a possible D gene (6 bases). V lost 1 base and J 6 bases, leaving 15 bases between the germline ends. This CDR3 has 15 amino acids. The germline V gene encodes CDR1 LGHNA and CDR2 YSLEER. Written as DNA, the CDR3 is TGCGCCAGCAGCCAAGGTTCTGAACAGGGAGATGGCTACACCTTC. Amino acid sequence: CASSQGSEQGDGYTF.

This clone has more than one count but fewer than ten. This chain links TRBV9 with TRBJ2-1; D gene uncertain. Germline V gene data show CDR1 as SGDLS and CDR2 as YYNGEE. Trimming stripped 7 bases from V and 5 bases from J, with 7 bases between. There are 11 residues in the CDR3. CDR3: CASGRNNEQFF. In nucleotides, the CDR3 is TGTGCCAGCGGCCGAAACAATGAGCAGTTCTTC.